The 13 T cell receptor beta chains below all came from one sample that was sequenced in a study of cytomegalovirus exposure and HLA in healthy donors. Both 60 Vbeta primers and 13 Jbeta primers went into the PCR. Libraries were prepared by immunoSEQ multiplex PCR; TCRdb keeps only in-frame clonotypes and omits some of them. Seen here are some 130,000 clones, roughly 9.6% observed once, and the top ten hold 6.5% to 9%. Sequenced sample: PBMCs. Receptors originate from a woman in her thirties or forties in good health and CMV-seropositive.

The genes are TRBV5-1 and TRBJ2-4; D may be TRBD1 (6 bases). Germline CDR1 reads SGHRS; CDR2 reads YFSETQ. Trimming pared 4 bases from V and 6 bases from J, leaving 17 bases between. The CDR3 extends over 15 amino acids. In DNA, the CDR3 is TGCGCCAGCAGCCTTGGACAGCCCGGTGGAAACATTCAGTACTTC. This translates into CASSLGQPGGNIQYF.

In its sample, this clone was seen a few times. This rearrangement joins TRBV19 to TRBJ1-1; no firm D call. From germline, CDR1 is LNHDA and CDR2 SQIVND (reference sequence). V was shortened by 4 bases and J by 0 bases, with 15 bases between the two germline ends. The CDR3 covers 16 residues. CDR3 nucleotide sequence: TGTGCCAGTAGTACAACTGGCGGAGCTTTGAACACTGAAGCTTTCTTT. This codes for CASSTTGGALNTEAFF.

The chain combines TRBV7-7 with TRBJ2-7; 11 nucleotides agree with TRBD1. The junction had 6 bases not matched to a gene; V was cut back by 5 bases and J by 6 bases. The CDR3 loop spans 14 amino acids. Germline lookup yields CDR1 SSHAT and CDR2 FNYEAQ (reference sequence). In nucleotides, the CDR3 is TGTGCCAGCAGCCCCTCCGGGACAGGGGGCGAGCAGTACTTC. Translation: CASSPSGTGGEQYF. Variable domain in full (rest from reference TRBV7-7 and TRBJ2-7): GAGVSQSPRYKVTKRGQDVTLRCDPISSHATLYWYQQALGQGPEFLTYFNYEAQPDKSGLPSDRFSAERPEGSISTLTIQRTEQRDSAMYRCASSPSGTGGEQYFGPGTRLTVT.

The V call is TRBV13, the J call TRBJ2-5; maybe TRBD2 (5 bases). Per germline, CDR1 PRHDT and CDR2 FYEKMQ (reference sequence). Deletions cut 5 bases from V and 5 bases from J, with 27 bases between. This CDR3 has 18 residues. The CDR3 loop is CASSPSRVGRFNTETQYF. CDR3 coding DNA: TGTGCCAGCAGCCCCTCGAGGGTTGGGCGGTTTAATACGGAGACCCAGTACTTC.

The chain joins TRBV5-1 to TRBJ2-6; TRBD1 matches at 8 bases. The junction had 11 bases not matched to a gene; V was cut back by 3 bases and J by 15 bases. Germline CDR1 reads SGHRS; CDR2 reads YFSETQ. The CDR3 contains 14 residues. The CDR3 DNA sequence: TGCGCCAGCAGCTCCATGACAGGGGTGTCCGGCCTGACTTTC. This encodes CASSSMTGVSGLTF.

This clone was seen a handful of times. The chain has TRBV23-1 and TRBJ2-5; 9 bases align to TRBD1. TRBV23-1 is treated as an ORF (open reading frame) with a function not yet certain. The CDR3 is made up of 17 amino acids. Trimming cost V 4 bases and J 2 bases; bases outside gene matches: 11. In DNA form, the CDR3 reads TGCGCCAGCAGTCCTCTCCGACAGGGGGAGAGACAAGAGACCCAGTACTTC. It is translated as CASSPLRQGERQETQYF.

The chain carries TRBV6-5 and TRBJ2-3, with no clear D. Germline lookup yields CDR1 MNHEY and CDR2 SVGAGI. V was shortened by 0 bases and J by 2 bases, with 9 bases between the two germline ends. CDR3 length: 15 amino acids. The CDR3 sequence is CASSYSGDFTDTQYF. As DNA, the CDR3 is TGTGCCAGCAGTTACTCCGGTGACTTCACAGATACGCAGTATTTT.

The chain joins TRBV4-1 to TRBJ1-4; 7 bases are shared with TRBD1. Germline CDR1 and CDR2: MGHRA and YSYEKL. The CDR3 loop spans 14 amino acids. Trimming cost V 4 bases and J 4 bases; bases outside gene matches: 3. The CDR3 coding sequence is TGCGCCAGCAGCCCCAGGGGGTTTAATGAAAAACTGTTTTTT. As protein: CASSPRGFNEKLFF.

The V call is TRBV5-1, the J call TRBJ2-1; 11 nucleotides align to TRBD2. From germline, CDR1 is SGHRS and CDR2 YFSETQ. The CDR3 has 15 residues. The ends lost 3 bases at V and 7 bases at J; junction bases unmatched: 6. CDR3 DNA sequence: TGCGCCAGCAGCTCCGGACTAGCGGGCGAAAATGAGCAGTTCTTC. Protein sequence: CASSSGLAGENEQFF.

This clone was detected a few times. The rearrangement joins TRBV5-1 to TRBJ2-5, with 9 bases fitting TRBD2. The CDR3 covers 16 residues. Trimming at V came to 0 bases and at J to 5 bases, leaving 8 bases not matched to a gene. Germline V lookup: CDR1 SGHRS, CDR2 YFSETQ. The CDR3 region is CASSLGLADRTETQYF. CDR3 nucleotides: TGCGCCAGCAGCTTGGGACTAGCGGACAGGACGGAGACCCAGTACTTC.

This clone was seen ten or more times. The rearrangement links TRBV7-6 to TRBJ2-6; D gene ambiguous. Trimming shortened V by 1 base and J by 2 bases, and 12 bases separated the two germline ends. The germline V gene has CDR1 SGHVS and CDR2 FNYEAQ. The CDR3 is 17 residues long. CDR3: CASSLGAGPPGANVLTF. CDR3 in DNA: TGTGCCAGCAGCTTAGGGGCAGGCCCCCCTGGGGCCAACGTCCTGACTTTC.

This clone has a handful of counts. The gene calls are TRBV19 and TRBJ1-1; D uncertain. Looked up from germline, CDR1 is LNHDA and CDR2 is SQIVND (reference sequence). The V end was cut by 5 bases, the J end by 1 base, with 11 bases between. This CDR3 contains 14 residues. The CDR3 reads CASSSGSGNTEAFF. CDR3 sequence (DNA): TGTGCCAGTAGTTCCGGGTCCGGGAACACTGAAGCTTTCTTT.

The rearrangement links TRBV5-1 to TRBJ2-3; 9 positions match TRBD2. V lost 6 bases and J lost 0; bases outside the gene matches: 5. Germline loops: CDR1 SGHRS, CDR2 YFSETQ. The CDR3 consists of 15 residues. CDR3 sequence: CASIPSGDSTDTQYF. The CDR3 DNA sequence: TGCGCCAGCATCCCTAGCGGGGACAGCACAGATACGCAGTATTTT.